These 16 T cell receptor beta chains share one sample of origin, sequenced in a study of T-cell memory formation after mild COVID-19. Each CDR3 protein is one row after TCRdb ran MiXCR on the 5' RACE reads. The top ten hold roughly an eighth of the sample, which has 500,000 to 550,000 distinct CDR3 sequences, 20% seen once. The specimen was PBMCs or a T cell subset sorted from them (not recorded which). These receptor sequences come from an adult woman who had mild COVID-19 (a few samples of this study predate the infection). Cell type and time point are not known.

The V and J genes are TRBV3-1 and TRBJ2-3, with TRBD1 matching 7 bases. Trimming removed 1 base from V and 2 bases from J; junction bases left unmatched: 12. Germline-derived CDR1 and CDR2 are LGHDT and YNNKEL (reference sequence). The CDR3 covers 18 residues. CDR3 nucleotide sequence: TGTGCCAGCAGCCAAGGAAGGATTACAGGGGAACACACAGATACGCAGTATTTT. Translating it yields CASSQGRITGEHTDTQYF.

V and J are TRBV10-3 and TRBJ2-7, with 9 bases fitting TRBD2. V dropped 3 bases and J dropped 2; count of bases not matched to a gene: 8. CDR3 length: 16 amino acids. Germline lookup yields CDR1 ENHRY and CDR2 SYGVKD. CDR3 in DNA: TGTGCCATCAGTGATGGAGTAGCGGGGGACCCCTACGAGCAGTACTTC. Protein: CAISDGVAGDPYEQYF.

This rearrangement joins TRBV7-2 to TRBJ2-5; D call uncertain. This CDR3 region has 13 residues. V lost 5 bases and J 1 base, leaving 8 bases between the germline ends. Germline V gene data show CDR1 as SGHTA and CDR2 as FQGNSA. The CDR3 here is CASSAWVQETQYF. The CDR3 DNA follows: TGTGCCAGCAGCGCGTGGGTCCAAGAGACCCAGTACTTC.

V and J are TRBV5-1 and TRBJ1-2; 8 bases agree with TRBD1. This CDR3 contains 17 residues. Germline trimming cut 3 bases from V and 3 bases from J; bases unmatched to any gene: 13. CDR1 is SGHRS and CDR2 is YFSETQ in the germline V gene. The CDR3 region is CASSSRTGIRTDYGYTF. In DNA form, the CDR3 reads TGCGCCAGCAGCTCGCGGACAGGGATTCGTACGGACTATGGCTACACCTTC.

The chain links TRBV20-1 to TRBJ2-7, with 9 bases identical to TRBD2. Germline CDR1 is DFQATT and CDR2 is SNEGSKA (reference sequence). V was clipped by 6 bases and J by 4 bases; unmatched bases: 10. There are 14 residues in the CDR3. CDR3 bases: TGCAGTGCGTCACAAATAGCGGGAGCTTACGAGCAGTACTTC. Translating it yields CSASQIAGAYEQYF.

This clonotype turned up a few times. The chain employs TRBV2 and TRBJ1-2; 8 bases map to TRBD1. V was pared by 4 bases and J by 2 bases, with 6 bases of the junction left unmatched. Looked up from germline, CDR1 is SNHLY and CDR2 is FYNNEI. The CDR3 runs 15 residues. The CDR3 loop is CASSAAGGANYGYTF. The CDR3 DNA follows: TGTGCCAGCAGTGCGGCAGGGGGCGCAAACTATGGCTACACCTTC.

This clonotype appeared a few times. This sequence joins TRBV18 and TRBJ2-5; D possibly corresponds to TRBD2 (5 bases). V was pared by 0 bases and J by 5 bases, with 10 bases between. Germline values: CDR1 KGHSH, CDR2 LQKENI. This CDR3 contains 14 residues. In nucleotides, the CDR3 is TGTGCCAGCTCACCACCGAGGACTCTCGAGACCCAGTACTTC. Its translation is CASSPPRTLETQYF.

The chain joins TRBV3-1 to TRBJ2-3; D perhaps matches TRBD1 (6 bases). This CDR3 has 16 amino acids. Germline CDR1 LGHDT, CDR2 YNNKEL (reference sequence). V was pared by 4 bases and J by 3 bases, with 17 bases between. This CDR3 is CASSRITGSPTDTQYF. The CDR3 nucleotides read TGTGCCAGCAGCCGGATTACAGGGTCCCCGACAGATACGCAGTATTTT.

The chain recombines TRBV7-9 with TRBJ2-7; D is ambiguous. The CDR3 totals 13 residues. V was clipped by 2 bases and J by 3 bases, with 8 bases between them. Germline V CDR1 and CDR2: SEHNR, FQNEAQ (reference sequence). In DNA form, the CDR3 reads TGTGCCAGCAGCTTAAAAGCCTACTACGAGCAGTACTTC. As protein: CASSLKAYYEQYF. Full variable domain (outside the CDR3, taken from reference TRBV7-9 and TRBJ2-7): DTGVSQNPRHKITKRGQNVTFRCDPISEHNRLYWYRQTLGQGPEFLTYFQNEAQLEKSRLLSDRFSAERPKGSFSTLEIQRTEQGDSAMYLCASSLKAYYEQYFGPGTRLTVT.

This chain joins TRBV18 and TRBJ2-7; 7 bases line up with TRBD1. The junction had 10 bases not matched to a gene; V was cut back by 3 bases and J by 2 bases. This CDR3 spans 16 amino acids. CDR1 and CDR2 from the germline V gene are KGHSH and LQKENI. Here the CDR3 reads CASSPRQGLTPYEQYF. In DNA form, the CDR3 reads TGTGCCAGCTCACCGCGACAGGGTTTAACTCCCTACGAGCAGTACTTC.

This clonotype was counted a few times. This chain joins TRBV7-9 and TRBJ2-1, with TRBD2 identical over 15 bases. The ends lost 5 bases at V and 5 bases at J; junction bases unmatched: 7. The CDR3 has 17 amino acids. Germline assignment: CDR1 SEHNR and CDR2 FQNEAQ (reference sequence). The CDR3 DNA reads as TGTGCCAGCAGCCCTTGGACTAGCGGGAGGGGAAACAATGAGCAGTTCTTC. Translating it yields CASSPWTSGRGNNEQFF. Full variable domain (remainder filled in from reference TRBV7-9 and TRBJ2-1): DTGVSQNPRHKITKRGQNVTFRCDPISEHNRLYWYRQTLGQGPEFLTYFQNEAQLEKSRLLSDRFSAERPKGSFSTLEIQRTEQGDSAMYLCASSPWTSGRGNNEQFFGPGTRLTVL.

Only a few counts were recorded for this clonotype. The genes are TRBV23-1 and TRBJ2-1; no firm D call. TRBV23-1 is noted as an ORF with a role that remains uncertain. The V end was cut by 7 bases, the J end by 0 bases, with 13 bases between. The CDR3 length is 15 residues. The CDR3, as DNA: TGCGCCAGCATAACAGACCAGAGCTCCTACAATGAGCAGTTCTTC. This gives the protein CASITDQSSYNEQFF.

This clonotype showed up just a few times. The J gene is TRBJ2-5, the V gene TRBV2, with 7 nucleotides matching TRBD2. V dropped 7 bases and J dropped 5; count of bases not matched to a gene: 10. The CDR3 length is 14 residues. CDR1 is SNHLY, CDR2 FYNNEI, per germline. The CDR3 region is CASTVTSKGETQYF. Written as DNA, the CDR3 is TGTGCCAGCACGGTGACTAGCAAAGGGGAGACCCAGTACTTC.

The chain couples TRBV5-1 to TRBJ2-7; 8 bases map to TRBD1. The junction had 7 bases not matched to a gene; V was cut back by 0 bases and J by 5 bases. The CDR3 has 15 amino acids. The V gene's germline CDR1 is SGHRS and CDR2 YFSETQ. The CDR3 bases are TGCGCCAGCAGCTTGGGCGGCCAGGGGGCGAACGAGCAGTACTTC. Translated: CASSLGGQGANEQYF.

In its sample, this clonotype was seen many times. The chain employs TRBV5-1 and TRBJ2-7, with D perhaps TRBD1 or TRBD2 (5 bases each). V dropped 0 bases and J dropped 2 bases, with 12 bases sitting between them. CDR1 is SGHRS, CDR2 YFSETQ, per germline. The CDR3 covers 15 residues. The CDR3 DNA reads as TGCGCCAGCAGCTTGGGAGGGGAAGGGCCCTACGAGCAGTACTTC. This codes for CASSLGGEGPYEQYF.

CDR3 sequence: CASSSMADQPQHF. CDR3 coding DNA: TGTGCCAGCAGCTCAATGGCCGATCAGCCCCAGCATTTT. The rearrangement uses TRBV11-2 and TRBJ1-5; D ambiguous. V was shortened by 4 bases and J by 5 bases, with 9 bases between the two germline ends. CDR1 and CDR2 (germline): SGHAT, FQNNGV. CDR3 length: 13 residues.